This TCR beta chain was sequenced in a study of molecular identifiers for immune sequencing clone quantification. TCRdb ran MiXCR on the PCR reads and lists one entry per CDR3 protein. The sample comprises about 630,000 distinct CDR3 sequences, about 25% of which are singletons, and around 0.78% rests with the top ten. Trimming took off 5 bases at V and 7 bases at J, with 8 bases between the two ends. The CDR3 length is 12 residues. Overall study results and limits: Among about a million naive cells, spiked Jurkat TCR RNA from a single cell was reportedly detectable.

Concerning this clonotype: What it binds is not known.

This sequence originates from a human donor in good health. Some libraries in this study had Jurkat cell RNA spiked in. The chain recombines TRBV12-3 or TRBV12-4 with TRBJ2-2; D is ambiguous. The sample was naive CD8+ T cells from blood, with Jurkat cell RNA spiked in. As for subset: FACS-sorted CD8+CD4-CCR7+CD45RA+ naive T cells. CDR3 sequence: CASSQISGELFF. The CDR3 DNA reads TGTGCCAGCAGTCAGATAAGCGGGGAGCTGTTTTTT.